This T cell receptor beta chain was observed in a study of identical twins (dated by TCRdb to 2016 to 2017). Study-level background: The study deep-sequenced TCR alpha and beta repertoires from monozygotic twins, unrelated adults of various ages and cord blood to test whether fetal clonotypes persist. To rule out contamination, the twin experiments were replicated at different times with different library preparation protocols.

This clonotype has a count of ten or more. Its antigen remains unidentified. No much larger clone is present one base from it, and per-base qualities are unavailable. Only healthy Caucasian donors were included. Miltenyi CD45RO+ enrichment and human naive T-cell isolation kits were used to isolate memory (CD45RO+) and naive T cells from PBMC. The library was prepared using 5' RACE. The sequencer was an Illumina HiSeq 2000. A universal primer binding site was added through template switching, and the final cDNA carried a unique molecular identifier so that TCR cDNA molecules could be counted accurately. Specific primers in the conserved constant-segment region were used to synthesize first-strand cDNA for TCR alpha and beta chains. To control for contamination, each cDNA library was double barcoded with a SMART-Mk sample barcode plus Illumina barcodes. TruSeq adapter sequences, together with Illumina sample barcodes, were added in two successive PCR steps. The Illumina HiSeq platform was used with custom primers to sequence TCR alpha and beta cDNA libraries. Turning to the authors' computational methods: Unique molecular identifiers were extracted from raw reads with MiGEC, and CDR3 positions were determined with MiXCR. For each individual, recombination models were inferred using an EM algorithm with the repgenHMM and IGoR tools. Shared clonotype analysis was performed with the tcR package in R, normalizing sharing by the product of cloneset sizes. Out-of-frame nonproductive sequences were analyzed to study raw recombination free of thymic and clonal selection effects. The public reads were reprocessed in TCRdb via fastp at Q25 and MiXCR, keeping in-frame beta chains. Rows merge per CDR3 protein into single entries with the most common DNA and genes. TCRdb, rather than the study authors, made the V and J calls. The sample contains around 160,000 distinct CDR3 sequences, roughly 3.5% of them found a single time. 7% to 10% of the sample is taken by the ten largest.

Paper-wide results and their limitations: Out-of-frame TCR alpha sharing in monozygotic twins was systematically underestimated by recombination models, whereas sharing between unrelated individuals was in agreement with the recombination models. A weaker excess of twin sharing was found in beta out-of-frame sequences because the signal-to-noise ratio was lowered by fewer shared sequences. Zero-insertion analyses could be partly confounded by invariant T cells such as MAIT and iNKT, although diverse VJ usage argued against such confounding for most clonotypes. Because the same donors could not be followed over many years, the conclusions depended on cross-sectional statistical analysis. Compared with coincidental sharing between unrelated individuals, out-of-frame TCR alpha sequences shared between twins showed an excess of sequences with low generation probability. Fewer insertions were carried by abundant cord blood beta clonotypes, a similar but weaker trend appeared in young adult naive repertoires, and no such trend appeared in memory repertoires.

As encoded in the germline V gene (reference sequence), CDR1 is DFQATT while CDR2 is SNEGSKA. The CDR3 holds 17 amino acids from the cysteine to the phenylalanine. The CDR3 DNA has 51 bases and is translated from base 1. V and J are truncated by 6 bases and 4 bases respectively, leaving an intervening sequence of 22 bases. This clonotype was sampled from a man aged 18 to 29 in good health. Material for sequencing was memory T cells sorted from blood. The meaning of the sample's cell subset or site label: CD45RO+ enriched T cells. Recombination connected TRBV20-1 to TRBJ1-6; TRBD1 is perhaps the D gene, given 5 matching bases. The DNA is TGCAGTGCCCTATCCCCTGGGACCGGGATTTATAATTCACCCCTCCACTTT. This sequence encodes CSALSPGTGIYNSPLHF.